Detailed here is one TCR beta chain. Its antigen is as yet unknown. This sample is part of a study of cytomegalovirus exposure and HLA in healthy donors. Study-wide results and caveats: In a later analysis, most CMV-associated TCR beta chains appeared HLA-restricted. Only CMV serostatus was available as immune exposure information. Associated with HLA alleles at 0.05 false discovery rate in a later analysis were 16,951 TCR beta sequences.

The CDR3 consists of 15 residues. Trimming cost V 4 bases and J 6 bases, with 16 bases left between them. CDR1 and CDR2 (germline): SGHVS, FNYEAQ. The PCR ran on 60 Vbeta and 13 Jbeta primers. Sequencing used immunoSEQ multiplex PCR; TCRdb keeps in-frame clones, though not all of them. The table includes roughly 190,000 clones, around 75% detected once. The source is a young woman in good health and CMV-seronegative. The sequencing sample was made of PBMCs. V usage is TRBV7-6 and J usage is TRBJ2-1; D remains unclear. The CDR3 DNA follows: TGTGCCAGCAGCTCCGCCCTCCGAGGAGCCAATGAGCAGTTCTTC. This encodes CASSSALRGANEQFF.